This paragraph covers one T cell receptor beta chain sequence. The antigen it binds to is not known. No base quality values were provided; no much bigger clone lies one nucleotide off. The method behind the library was PCR. These reads were obtained on an Illumina HiSeq 4000. Bulk TCR libraries were made following a previously described method, with the TCR primers given in Table S5. Total RNA was purified with the Qiagen AllPrep DNA/RNA kit. Before any analysis, reads coming from multiple sequencing runs of the same library were combined into one pool. Per the authors' processing: Reads were retained only if the reads had an exact TCR constant sequence, and the retained reads were trimmed to 150 nt and grouped according to their 12-nt molecular barcodes. Reads in each barcode group were sub-clustered using a 15% Levenshtein threshold, and a quality-weighted consensus sequence was built for each RNA molecule. Non-functional sequences were excluded, and lower-count sequences lying one edit away from another sequence were also excluded. Based on fitting two negative binomial distributions, any barcode sub-cluster with under 20% of the maximum read count was discarded. Starting from the raw public reads, TCRdb applied fastp trimming at Q25, assembled clones with MiXCR and retained in-frame beta chains. Rows with a matching CDR3 protein are joined into one entry that keeps the most common DNA and genes. Clone size and V and J calls follow TCRdb, not the original study. This sample is represented by 35,000 to 40,000 distinct CDR3 sequences; about 18% of them were singletons. The ten largest clones take up under 1.4% of the sample.

The data were obtained in a study of molecular identifiers for immune sequencing clone quantification (dated by TCRdb to the late 2010s). About the full investigation: For a replicate experiment, RNA from around 20,000 or 99,000 naive CD8 T cells was divided into five aliquots, of which four were sequenced. CD8 T cells were used in a methods study to benchmark molecular-identifier clustering-based TCR repertoire sequencing (MIDCIRS) and TCR RNA copy counting. On the study overall, not on this receptor specifically: The naive libraries included spiked-in Jurkat TCR RNA (10 copies' worth), and this RNA is not part of the donor repertoire. Highly expanded clone sizes could be underestimated if identical TCR molecules share a barcode. Clones above 20 RNA copies held over 99% of molecules in CMV-specific effector cells but under 1% in naive cells. Modeling estimated about three recovered TCR RNA copies per cell, compared with around 9.7 by digital PCR, which implies roughly 30% capture efficiency. Without barcode sub-clustering, chimeric consensus sequences inflated TCR diversity; chimeras reached as high as 47%. Spiked-in Jurkat TCR RNA equal to a single cell's worth was reported to be detectable even within 1,100,000 naive CD8 T cells.

The germline V gene (reference sequence) gives CDR1 as MNHEY and CDR2 as SMNVEV. For this chain, trimming is 4 bases at the V end and 5 bases at the J end, and the number of junction bases without a gene match is 10. CDR3 length: 17 amino acids, cysteine to phenylalanine. The kept DNA is CDR3 alone, 51 bases in frame from the first base. Libraries of naive CD8 T cells were built from around 20,000 to 990,000 sorted cells, with 10%, 30% or 50% of the purified RNA used. Naive CD8 T cells were FACS-sorted as CD8+CD4-CCR7+CD45RA+ on a BD FACSAria II into RLT Plus buffer. Detection sensitivity was tested by spiking Jurkat RNA equal to ten or so TCR copies' worth into samples containing roughly 17,000-1,100,000 naive CD8 T cells. Enrichment of CD8 T cells was done with RosetteSep CD8+ T Cell Enrichment Cocktail plus Ficoll-Paque, and ACK red cell lysis came afterward.

The rearrangement joined TRBV27 to TRBJ2-2; 10 central bases correspond to TRBD2. Sequences were obtained from naive CD8+ T cells from blood, with Jurkat cell RNA spiked in. This specimen's cell subset or site label, interpreted: FACS-sorted CD8+CD4-CCR7+CD45RA+ naive T cells. The clonotype originates from a human donor in good health. Some libraries in this study had Jurkat cell RNA spiked in. CDR3 loop: CASSSSPSGSRTGELFF. The nucleotide sequence is given as TGTGCCAGCAGTTCATCTCCTAGCGGGAGTCGAACCGGGGAGCTGTTTTTT.